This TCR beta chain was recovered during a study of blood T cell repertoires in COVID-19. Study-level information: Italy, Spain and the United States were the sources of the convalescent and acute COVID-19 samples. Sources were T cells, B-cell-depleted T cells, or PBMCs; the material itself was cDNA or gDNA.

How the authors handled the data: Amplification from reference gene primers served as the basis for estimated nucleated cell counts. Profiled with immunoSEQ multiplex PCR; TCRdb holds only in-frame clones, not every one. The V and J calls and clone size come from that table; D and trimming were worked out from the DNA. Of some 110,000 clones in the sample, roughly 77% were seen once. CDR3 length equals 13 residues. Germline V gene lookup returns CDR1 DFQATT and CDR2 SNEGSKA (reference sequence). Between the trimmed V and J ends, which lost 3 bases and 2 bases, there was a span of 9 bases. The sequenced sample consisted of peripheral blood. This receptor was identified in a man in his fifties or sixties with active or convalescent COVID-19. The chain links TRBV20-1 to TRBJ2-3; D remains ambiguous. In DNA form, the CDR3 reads TGCAGTGCTAGTATGGCCTCCACAGATACGCAGTATTTT. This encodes CSASMASTDTQYF.